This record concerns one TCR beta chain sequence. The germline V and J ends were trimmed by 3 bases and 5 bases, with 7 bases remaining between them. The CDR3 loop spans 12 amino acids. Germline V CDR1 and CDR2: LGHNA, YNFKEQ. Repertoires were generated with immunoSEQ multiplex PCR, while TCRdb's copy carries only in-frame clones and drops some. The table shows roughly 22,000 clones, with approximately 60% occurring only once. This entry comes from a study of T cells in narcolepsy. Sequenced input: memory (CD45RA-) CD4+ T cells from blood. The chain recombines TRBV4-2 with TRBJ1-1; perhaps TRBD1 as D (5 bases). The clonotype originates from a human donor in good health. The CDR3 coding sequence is TGTGCCAGCAGCCACTGGGGGACTGAAGCTTTCTTT. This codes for CASSHWGTEAFF.